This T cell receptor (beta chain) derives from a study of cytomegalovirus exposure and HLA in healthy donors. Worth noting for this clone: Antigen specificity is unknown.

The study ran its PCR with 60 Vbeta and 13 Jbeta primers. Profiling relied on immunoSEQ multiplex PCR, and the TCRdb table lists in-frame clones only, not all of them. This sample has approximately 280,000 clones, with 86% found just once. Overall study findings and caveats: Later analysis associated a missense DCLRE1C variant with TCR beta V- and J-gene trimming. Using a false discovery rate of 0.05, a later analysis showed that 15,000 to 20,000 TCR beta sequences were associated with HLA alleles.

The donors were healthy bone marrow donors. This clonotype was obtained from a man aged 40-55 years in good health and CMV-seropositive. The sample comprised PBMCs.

CDR3 loop: CATSRDQRGDQPQHF. In DNA form, the CDR3 reads TGTGCCACCAGCAGAGATCAGCGGGGAGATCAGCCCCAGCATTTT. The chain employs TRBV15 and TRBJ1-5; D is uncertain. The V gene's germline CDR1 is LNHNV and CDR2 YYDKDF (reference sequence). The CDR3 runs 15 residues. Trimming left V 0 bases short and J 5 bases short, with 11 bases between.